The source of this T cell receptor beta chain is a study of T cells after yellow fever vaccination. In this sample, this clonotype turned up a few times. Its antigen is as yet unknown. From germline, CDR1 is DFQATT and CDR2 SNEGSKA (reference sequence). V shed 3 bases, J shed 1 base, and the junction held 3 bases outside the gene matches. The CDR3 loop spans 14 amino acids. TCRdb passed the 5' RACE reads through MiXCR, listing each CDR3 protein once. Here the sample spans about 340,000 distinct CDR3 sequences, 3% to 4.5% being singletons. Study-level points and caveats: Weaker, the secondary response had a peak occurring faster, on day 5 versus 15. Once the booster was given, most primary-vaccination clones reappeared, at around 96% for CD4 and around 90% for CD8.

Here the sequenced sample was PBMCs, taken 5 days after the yellow fever booster vaccination. The chain uses TRBV20-1 and TRBJ2-5; 9 bases match TRBD2. The receptor's source is a young man who received the YFV17D yellow fever vaccine. The CDR3 loop reads CSARSGGTQETQYF. The CDR3 DNA reads TGCAGTGCTAGGAGCGGGGGGACCCAAGAGACCCAGTACTTC.